These 26 T cell receptor beta chains share one sample of origin, sequenced in a study of cytomegalovirus exposure and HLA in healthy donors. Profiled with immunoSEQ multiplex PCR; TCRdb holds only in-frame clones, not every one. The sample holds some 290,000 clones, 88% seen once. The sequenced sample consisted of PBMCs. These receptor sequences come from a man aged 25-40 years in good health and CMV-seronegative.

V usage is TRBV5-4 and J usage is TRBJ1-5, with TRBD1 identical over 8 bases. The CDR3 is 15 amino acids. V was clipped by 4 bases and J by 3 bases; unmatched bases: 6. Germline values: CDR1 SGHNT, CDR2 YYREEE (reference sequence). In DNA, the CDR3 is TGTGCCAGCAGCCCCGGACAGGGTGTCAATCAGCCCCAGCATTTT. This translates into CASSPGQGVNQPQHF.

The V call is TRBV10-3, the J call TRBJ1-1, with a weak D call TRBD1 (5 bases). Germline-derived CDR1 and CDR2 are ENHRY and SYGVKD. The CDR3 contains 14 residues. V was shortened by 3 bases and J by 0 bases, with 8 bases between the two germline ends. CDR3 nucleotide sequence: TGTGCCATCAGTGACCAGGGCTTGAACACTGAAGCTTTCTTT. Translated: CAISDQGLNTEAFF.

The chain joins TRBV12-5 to TRBJ2-7; 9 nucleotides agree with TRBD1. V lost 5 bases and J lost 3; bases outside the gene matches: 11. Germline assignment: CDR1 LGHNT and CDR2 FRNRAP. The CDR3 contains 16 residues. CDR3 DNA sequence: TGTGCTAGTGGTGGACCGGGACAGGGTTATTACTACGAGCAGTACTTC. This encodes CASGGPGQGYYYEQYF.

J is TRBJ2-1 and V is TRBV2, with TRBD2 matching 13 bases. Germline V gene data show CDR1 as SNHLY and CDR2 as FYNNEI. After removal of 7 bases from V and 5 bases from J, the junction contained 5 bases not matched to a gene. The CDR3 length is 15 residues. The CDR3 reads CASNQGLAGNNEQFF. DNA of the CDR3: TGTGCCAGCAATCAGGGACTAGCGGGGAACAATGAGCAGTTCTTC.

V usage is TRBV25-1 and J usage is TRBJ2-5; a weak D match, TRBD1 (6 bases). The CDR3 is 15 residues long. CDR1 and CDR2 from the germline V gene are MGHDK and SYGVNS. V was pared by 0 bases and J by 5 bases, with 13 bases between. The CDR3 nucleotides are TGTGCCAGCAGTGAATATGGGGGCAGGGGTGAGACCCAGTACTTC. This codes for CASSEYGGRGETQYF.

This chain joins TRBV10-1 and TRBJ2-3, with TRBD2 matching over 10 bases. The CDR3 consists of 16 residues. Germline assignment: CDR1 WNHNN and CDR2 SYGVQD (reference sequence). V was pared by 0 bases and J by 5 bases, with 5 bases of the junction left unmatched. The CDR3 here is CASSESLAGDKDTQYF. The DNA for the CDR3 is TGCGCCAGCAGTGAGTCCCTAGCGGGGGATAAAGATACGCAGTATTTT.

The chain combines TRBV10-1 with TRBJ2-2; D uncertain. Germline assignment: CDR1 WNHNN and CDR2 SYGVQD (reference sequence). Trimming removed 3 bases from V and 3 bases from J, with 8 bases in between. The CDR3 has 14 residues. The CDR3 coding sequence is TGCGCCAGCAGTGAAGCCGGTTACACCGGGGAGCTGTTTTTT. Amino acids: CASSEAGYTGELFF.

The rearrangement links TRBV19 to TRBJ1-5, with 8 bases lining up with TRBD1. After removal of 3 bases from V and 6 bases from J, the junction contained 7 bases not matched to a gene. Germline V lookup: CDR1 LNHDA, CDR2 SQIVND (reference sequence). The CDR3 covers 15 residues. The CDR3 coding sequence is TGTGCCAGTAGTATGGGACCGGGACAGGTTCAGCCCCAGCATTTT. Translated, it gives CASSMGPGQVQPQHF.

The V call is TRBV2, the J call TRBJ2-1; a weak D match, TRBD2 (5 bases). The V and J ends lost 6 bases and 0 bases respectively, with 12 bases between them. This CDR3 has 15 residues. In germline, CDR1 is SNHLY, CDR2 FYNNEI. DNA for the CDR3: TGTGCCAGCAGGGAACGGGGATACTCCTACAATGAGCAGTTCTTC. Protein: CASRERGYSYNEQFF.

The V and J genes are TRBV29-1 and TRBJ2-3, with 7 positions matching TRBD1. The junction had 7 bases not matched to a gene; V was cut back by 2 bases and J by 2 bases. Germline CDR1 is SQVTM and CDR2 is ANQGSEA. The CDR3 has 15 residues. CDR3 sequence reads: CSVEPGDRFTDTQYF. As DNA, the CDR3 is TGCAGCGTTGAACCCGGGGACAGATTCACAGATACGCAGTATTTT.

This clone was seen just once. The V and J genes are TRBV2 and TRBJ1-2; tentatively, D is TRBD1 (5 bases). Germline V gene lookup returns CDR1 SNHLY and CDR2 FYNNEI. This CDR3 region has 15 residues. The V end was cut by 11 bases, the J end by 0 bases, with 19 bases between. The CDR3 loop is CAGPPRDGANYGYTF. CDR3 in DNA: TGTGCCGGACCCCCGCGGGACGGCGCTAACTATGGCTACACCTTC.

The count of this clone is one. The chain joins TRBV10-2 to TRBJ1-1, with 9 bases that match TRBD1. Per germline, CDR1 WSHSY and CDR2 SAAADI. The CDR3 is 15 residues long. The V segment lost 5 bases and the J segment 4 bases; nucleotides outside the gene matches: 8. Written as DNA, the CDR3 is TGCGCCAGCAGTCTTTCCGGGACAGGGAGCACTGAAGCTTTCTTT. It encodes CASSLSGTGSTEAFF.

The rearrangement joins TRBV7-9 to TRBJ1-6; D is perhaps TRBD1 (6 bases). V shed 5 bases and J shed 7 bases, with 15 bases lying between them. CDR3 length equals 15 residues. CDR1 is SEHNR and CDR2 is FQNEAQ in the germline V gene (reference sequence). This CDR3 is CASSEQTGGNSPLHF. The CDR3, as DNA: TGTGCCAGCAGCGAACAGACAGGAGGCAATTCACCCCTCCACTTT.

The chain has TRBV11-2 and TRBJ2-5; D is unclear. With 5 bases removed from V and 0 bases from J, the gap between germline ends came to 13 bases. Germline CDR1 is SGHAT and CDR2 is FQNNGV. The CDR3 sequence is 15 residues long. This CDR3 is CASSTRFGYQETQYF. DNA of the CDR3: TGTGCCAGCAGCACCCGGTTCGGGTACCAAGAGACCCAGTACTTC.

The CDR3: CASSGEAREQPQHF. The DNA for the CDR3 is TGTGCCAGCAGTGGCGAGGCAAGAGAACAGCCCCAGCATTTT. This chain links TRBV7-8 with TRBJ1-5; D unresolved. This CDR3 has 14 amino acids. The V end lost 6 bases, the J end lost 7 bases, and 16 bases lay between the germline ends. CDR1 SGHVS and CDR2 FQNEAQ come from the germline V gene. Variable domain in full (rest from reference TRBV7-8 and TRBJ1-5): GAGVSQSPRYKVAKRGQDVALRCDPISGHVSLFWYQQALGQGPEFLTYFQNEAQLDKSGLPSDRFFAERPEGSVSTLKIQRTQQEDSAVYLCASSGEAREQPQHFGDGTRLSIL.

The count of this clone is one. The gene calls are TRBV19 and TRBJ1-1; 8 nucleotides match TRBD1. The CDR3 covers 15 residues. Germline assignment: CDR1 LNHDA and CDR2 SQIVND (reference sequence). Germline trimming cut 3 bases from V and 4 bases from J; bases unmatched to any gene: 7. The CDR3 sequence is CASSIQGASGTEAFF. The CDR3 DNA reads TGTGCCAGTAGTATTCAGGGGGCGTCGGGCACTGAAGCTTTCTTT.

V usage is TRBV6-6 and J usage is TRBJ1-5, with D possibly TRBD1 on 6 matching bases. The germline V and J ends were trimmed by 4 bases and 6 bases, with 19 bases remaining between them. Germline V gene sequence: CDR1 MNHNY, CDR2 SVGAGI (reference sequence). This CDR3 spans 16 amino acids. The chain's CDR3 is CASSSRDTLDGQPQHF. DNA for the CDR3: TGTGCCAGCAGTTCCCGGGACACCCTGGACGGTCAGCCCCAGCATTTT.

This clone has just one count. This chain links TRBV5-1 with TRBJ1-3, with no clear D. The CDR3 loop spans 15 amino acids. V dropped 2 bases and J dropped 0 bases, with 9 bases sitting between them. Germline V CDR1 and CDR2: SGHRS, YFSETQ. The CDR3 loop reads CASSFEGSSGNTIYF. The CDR3 nucleotides are TGCGCCAGCAGCTTTGAGGGCAGCTCTGGAAACACCATATATTTT.

This rearrangement joins TRBV10-3 to TRBJ1-1; TRBD1 matches 9 bases. The junction had 2 bases not matched to a gene; V was cut back by 5 bases and J by 1 base. Germline CDR1 and CDR2: ENHRY and SYGVKD. This CDR3 region has 14 residues. CDR3 nucleotides: TGTGCCATCAGTATGGGACAGGGGAACACTGAAGCTTTCTTT. Encoded protein: CAISMGQGNTEAFF.

The CDR3 loop is CASSKTGLSEAFF. The CDR3 coding sequence is TGCGCCAGCAGCAAAACAGGGTTATCTGAAGCTTTCTTT. The rearrangement uses TRBV4-1 and TRBJ1-1; TRBD1 is a possible D gene (6 bases). V lost 5 bases to trimming and J lost 6 bases, with 13 bases between them. CDR1 and CDR2 (germline): MGHRA, YSYEKL. The CDR3 is 13 residues long.

CDR3 in DNA: TGTGCCAGCAGCCGAGCCTACGGGGGGGGTAGCACAGATACGCAGTATTTT. This sequence encodes CASSRAYGGGSTDTQYF. The rearrangement uses TRBV4-2 and TRBJ2-3, with 8 bases that match TRBD2. The trim removed 4 bases at V and 0 bases at J, leaving 9 bases unmatched. CDR3 length equals 17 residues. Germline loops: CDR1 LGHNA, CDR2 YNFKEQ.

The table lists this clone with a count of one. The chain combines TRBV5-5 with TRBJ2-5, with a possible D match to TRBD2 (6 bases). The ends were cut back, 4 bases at V and 4 bases at J, with 8 bases in the middle. The CDR3 spans 12 residues. The germline gives CDR1 SGHKS, CDR2 YYEKEE (reference sequence). The CDR3 loop reads CASSHGGETQYF. In nucleotides, the CDR3 is TGTGCCAGCAGCCACGGGGGAGAGACCCAGTACTTC.

The chain couples TRBV4-3 to TRBJ1-1, with TRBD1 as a possible D gene (5 bases). Trimming removed 1 base at V and 1 base at J, with 13 bases between. The CDR3 extends over 16 amino acids. CDR1 and CDR2 from the germline V gene are LGHNA and YSLEER. The CDR3: CASSQGRGQGNTEAFF. The CDR3 DNA follows: TGCGCCAGCAGCCAAGGAAGGGGTCAGGGGAACACTGAAGCTTTCTTT.

In DNA, the CDR3 is TGTGCCAGCAGCGCAACAGGGGCCACCTCCTACGAGCAGTACTTC. Its protein product is CASSATGATSYEQYF. V usage is TRBV9 and J usage is TRBJ2-7, with 7 bases fitting TRBD1. V lost 3 bases and J lost 0; bases outside the gene matches: 6. The CDR3 extends over 15 amino acids. Looked up from germline, CDR1 is SGDLS and CDR2 is YYNGEE.

This clone has only a few counts. The chain carries TRBV9 and TRBJ2-2; D might be TRBD2 (5 bases). V was shortened by 0 bases and J by 1 base, with 10 bases between the two germline ends. In germline, CDR1 is SGDLS, CDR2 YYNGEE. This CDR3 has 16 residues. The CDR3 reads CASSVAASGNTGELFF. DNA for the CDR3: TGTGCCAGCAGCGTAGCTGCCAGCGGGAACACCGGGGAGCTGTTTTTT.

The V call is TRBV6-1, the J call TRBJ1-6; 7 bases are shared with TRBD1. Per the germline V gene, CDR1 is MNHNS and CDR2 is SASEGT. Trimming at V came to 4 bases and at J to 5 bases, leaving 5 bases not matched to a gene. The CDR3 loop spans 15 amino acids. This chain's CDR3 is CASSGRGDHNSPLHF. The CDR3 DNA sequence: TGTGCCAGCAGTGGCAGGGGGGATCATAATTCACCCCTCCACTTT.